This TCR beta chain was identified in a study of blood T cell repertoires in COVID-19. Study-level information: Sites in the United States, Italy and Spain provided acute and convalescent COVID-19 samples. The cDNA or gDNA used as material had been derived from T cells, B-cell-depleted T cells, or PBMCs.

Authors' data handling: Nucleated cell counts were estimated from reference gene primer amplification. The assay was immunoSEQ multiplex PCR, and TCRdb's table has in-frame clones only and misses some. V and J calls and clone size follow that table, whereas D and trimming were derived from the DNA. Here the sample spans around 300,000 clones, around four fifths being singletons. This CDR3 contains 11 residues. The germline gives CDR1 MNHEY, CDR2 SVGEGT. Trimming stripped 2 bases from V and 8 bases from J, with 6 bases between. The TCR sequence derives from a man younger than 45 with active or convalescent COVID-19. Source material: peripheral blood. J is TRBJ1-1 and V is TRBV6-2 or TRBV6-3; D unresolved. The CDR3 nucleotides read TGTGCCAGCAGTTACCGGCGGGAAGCTTTCTTT. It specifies CASSYRREAFF.